This T cell receptor beta chain derives from a study of Ad26.COV2.S vaccination and SARS-CoV-2 variants. About the research overall: Vaccine-arm donor from the placebo-controlled COV1001 Ad26.COV2.S trial.

The treatment was: around 19 received Ad26.COV2.S at low or high dose, single or two shots; 5 received placebo; per-sample allocation not given. Sampling was performed 63 days after the first vaccine or placebo injection. The CDR3 sequence is 15 residues long. Germline V gene sequence: CDR1 LNHDA, CDR2 SQIVND (reference sequence). V dropped 6 bases and J dropped 5; count of bases not matched to a gene: 10. TCRdb keeps only in-frame clones here, not all; method: immunoSEQ multiplex PCR. The sample has roughly 700,000 clones; 80% to 90% are singletons. The receptor comes from a person aged 18-65 years who received the Ad26.COV2.S COVID-19 vaccine or a placebo. Sequencing used peripheral blood, obtained in a trial of Ad26.COV2.S vaccine versus placebo. V is TRBV19 and J is TRBJ2-5, with 9 nucleotides matching TRBD1. CDR3 in DNA: TGTGCCAGTAGCAAACAGGGGGCAGTCAGGGAGACCCAGTACTTC. Protein sequence: CASSKQGAVRETQYF.